This TCR beta chain was sequenced during a study of CD8 T cells in Susac syndrome. Study outcomes and limitations: Regarding the TCR sequencing and HLA analysis, the study admitted that a relatively small number of individuals were involved.

The sample holds a few counts of this clonotype. The antigen is unknown. With random hexamers, reverse transcription was performed on roughly 0.45 to 1 ug of RNA. TCRdb called the immunoSEQ multiplex PCR reads again in MiXCR, with one record for every CDR3 protein. The sample carries approximately 300,000 distinct CDR3 sequences, about 91% recorded once. CDR1 is MNHEY and CDR2 is SMNVEV in the germline V gene (reference sequence). Trimming took off 3 bases at V and 2 bases at J, with 8 bases between the two ends. The CDR3 runs 14 residues. The clonotype originates from a human donor with multiple sclerosis. This rearrangement joins TRBV27 to TRBJ1-5; the D gene is possibly TRBD1 (6 bases). Material for sequencing was CD8+ T cells from PBMCs. For the CDR3, the DNA is TGTGCCAGCAGTTTGGGGGGCCGCAATCAGCCCCAGCATTTT. Its protein is CASSLGGRNQPQHF.